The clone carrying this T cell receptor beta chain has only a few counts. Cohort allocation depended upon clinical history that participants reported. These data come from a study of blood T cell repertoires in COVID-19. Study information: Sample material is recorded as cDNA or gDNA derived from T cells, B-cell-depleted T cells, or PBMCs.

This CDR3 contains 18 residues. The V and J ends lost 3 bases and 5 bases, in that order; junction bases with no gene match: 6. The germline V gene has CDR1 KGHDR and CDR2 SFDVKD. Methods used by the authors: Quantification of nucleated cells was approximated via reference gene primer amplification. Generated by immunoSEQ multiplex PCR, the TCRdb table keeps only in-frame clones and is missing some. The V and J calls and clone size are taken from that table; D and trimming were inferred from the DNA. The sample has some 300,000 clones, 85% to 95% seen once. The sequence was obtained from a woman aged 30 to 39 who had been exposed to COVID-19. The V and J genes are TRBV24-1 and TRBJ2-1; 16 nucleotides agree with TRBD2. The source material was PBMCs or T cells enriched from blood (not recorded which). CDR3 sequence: CATSDPGTSGGANNEQFF. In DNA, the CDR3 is TGTGCCACCAGTGATCCTGGGACTAGCGGGGGGGCCAACAATGAGCAGTTCTTC.